These T cell receptor beta chains were read from a single sample in a study of shared clonotypes between healthy human individuals. The assay was immunoSEQ multiplex PCR, and TCRdb's table has in-frame clones only and misses some. This sample has a few hundred thousand clones; about 96% occur once, and the top ten carry 0.32%. Material: memory CD8+ T cells sorted from blood. These TCRs come from a man younger than 45 in good health. Both conserved end residues are part of each CDR3. The order of the fields is J gene, V gene, clone size, D gene, CDR3 protein, CDR3 DNA. D genes are given only for firm matches. Rows give clone size only sometimes, using once, few, many, or a class for an expanded clone.

TRBJ2-7	TRBV2	-	-	CASRIQVSYEQYF	TGTGCCAGCAGGATACAGGTTTCCTACGAGCAGTACTTC
TRBJ2-3	TRBV5-5	-	-	CASSGRGTWADTQYF	TGTGCCAGCAGCGGGAGAGGGACCTGGGCGGATACGCAGTATTTT
TRBJ1-1	TRBV7-8	-	-	CASSLANSMNTEAFF	TGTGCCAGCAGCTTAGCCAATTCCATGAACACTGAAGCTTTCTTT
TRBJ2-3	TRBV29-1	-	TRBD2	CSVVLSGRITDTQYF	TGCAGCGTTGTGTTAAGCGGGAGAATCACAGATACGCAGTATTTT
TRBJ2-3	TRBV4-2	-	-	CASSPQQGGYTDTQYF	TGTGCCAGCAGCCCCCAACAAGGCGGTTACACAGATACGCAGTATTTT
TRBJ1-2	TRBV28	-	-	CASSTGQHYGYTF	TGTGCCAGCAGTACCGGACAGCACTATGGCTACACCTTC
TRBJ1-1	TRBV7-2	-	-	CASSPNTASNTEAFF	TGTGCCAGCAGCCCCAACACAGCCTCGAACACTGAAGCTTTCTTT
TRBJ1-5	TRBV18	once	-	CASSRAGEGNQPQHF	TGTGCCAGCTCCCGCGCAGGGGAGGGCAATCAGCCCCAGCATTTT
TRBJ2-7	TRBV5-4	-	TRBD2	CASSLAGGRAVEQYF	TGTGCCAGCAGCTTGGCAGGCGGGAGGGCAGTCGAGCAGTACTTC
TRBJ2-7	TRBV27	-	-	CASKRWDKDRGPEQYF	TGTGCCAGCAAGCGCTGGGACAAGGATCGTGGACCCGAGCAGTACTTC
TRBJ2-1	TRBV27	-	TRBD1	CASRFLTGESYEQFF	TGTGCCAGCCGCTTTCTGACAGGGGAATCTTATGAGCAGTTCTTC
TRBJ1-5	TRBV10-3	-	TRBD1	CAISETGGNQPQHF	TGTGCCATCAGTGAGACAGGGGGCAATCAGCCCCAGCATTTT
TRBJ2-2	TRBV4-1	once	TRBD2	CASSRGLAGVRRELFF	TGCGCCAGCAGCCGTGGACTAGCGGGAGTTCGCCGGGAGCTGTTTTTT
TRBJ2-7	TRBV28	-	-	CASSLAGTYYEQYF	TGTGCCAGCAGTCTAGCCGGGACATACTACGAGCAGTACTTC
TRBJ1-2	TRBV29-1	-	-	CSVERGRGYGYTF	TGCAGCGTTGAACGGGGCAGGGGCTATGGCTACACCTTC
TRBJ2-1	TRBV28	-	TRBD2	CASGLAGVRYNEQFF	TGTGCCAGCGGGCTAGCGGGAGTTAGGTACAATGAGCAGTTCTTC
TRBJ2-3	TRBV6-1	once	TRBD2	CASSGLAPDTQYF	TGTGCCAGCAGTGGACTAGCCCCAGATACGCAGTATTTT
TRBJ2-7	TRBV5-1	-	TRBD2	CASSLDSGTSGRYEQYF	TGCGCCAGCAGCTTGGACTCCGGGACTAGCGGGCGCTACGAGCAGTACTTC
TRBJ2-7	TRBV11-2	-	TRBD1	CASSLVWDSSYEQYF	TGTGCCAGCAGCTTAGTCTGGGACAGCTCCTACGAGCAGTACTTC
TRBJ2-2	TRBV7-8	once	-	CASSFGRPAGGELFF	TGTGCCAGCAGCTTTGGGCGTCCGGCGGGGGGGGAGCTGTTTTTT
TRBJ2-7	TRBV5-6	-	-	CASSSIRGAGGLGQYF	TGTGCCAGCAGTTCGATCAGGGGCGCAGGGGGACTGGGGCAGTACTTC
TRBJ2-3	TRBV5-5	-	-	CASSLNTQYF	TGTGCCAGCAGCTTGAATACGCAGTATTTT
TRBJ2-7	TRBV19	-	-	CASSPRSQGLLYEQYF	TGTGCCAGTAGTCCGAGGAGCCAGGGGCTCCTTTACGAGCAGTACTTC
TRBJ2-5	TRBV19	once	TRBD1	CASSKGQSYQETQYF	TGTGCCAGTAGTAAGGGACAGAGTTACCAAGAGACCCAGTACTTC
TRBJ2-5	TRBV5-1	once	TRBD2	CASSLAGPETQYF	TGCGCCAGCAGCTTAGCGGGACCGGAGACCCAGTACTTC
TRBJ2-7	TRBV20-1	-	-	CSATDQREQYF	TGCAGTGCTACGGACCAGCGCGAGCAGTACTTC
TRBJ2-5	TRBV19	-	-	CASSGTGRGRETQYF	TGTGCCAGTAGTGGAACAGGGAGAGGTCGCGAGACCCAGTACTTC
TRBJ2-7	TRBV11-2	-	-	CASSLFSQTYEQYF	TGTGCCAGCAGCTTATTTTCCCAAACCTACGAGCAGTACTTC